A selection of T cell receptor beta chains follows, all from one sample in a study of blood T cell repertoires in COVID-19. Produced via immunoSEQ multiplex PCR; TCRdb's table is partial and in-frame only. The top ten clones hold 8.5% to 9% of a sample with about 140,000 clones, 80% to 85% of them seen once. The sample taken for sequencing was peripheral blood. These receptors were taken from a man aged 30 to 39 with COVID-19, enrolled during active disease. Each CDR3 is given with its conserved first and last residue. D genes are given only for firm matches. Not every row has a clone size; where given, it reads once, few, many or a size class.

clone size | J gene | D gene | V gene | CDR3 DNA | CDR3 protein
. | TRBJ1-1 | . | TRBV6-6 | TGTGCCAGCAGTTACCCACCCTCCACAGGGACCGAAGCTTTCTTT | CASSYPPSTGTEAFF
. | TRBJ1-3 | TRBD1 | TRBV18 | TGTGCCAGCTCACTAGTAATCGGAGGGGGCGAAAACACCATATATTTT | CASSLVIGGGENTIYF
. | TRBJ2-1 | . | TRBV10-1 | TGCGCCAGCAGTGAGTCCCAGGGTGACAATGAGCAGTTCTTC | CASSESQGDNEQFF
. | TRBJ2-1 | . | TRBV6-6 | TGTGCCAGCAGTTACTCGAGTAGCCGCCAACACAATGAGCAGTTCTTC | CASSYSSSRQHNEQFF
. | TRBJ2-1 | TRBD2 | TRBV7-3 | TGTGCCAGCAGGTGGGATTCTCCCGGGACTAGCGGGACCGATGAGCAGTTCTTC | CASRWDSPGTSGTDEQFF
. | TRBJ2-2 | . | TRBV24-1 | TGTGCCACCAGTGGTCTCGGGGTGCAGGAGCTGTTTTTT | CATSGLGVQELFF
. | TRBJ1-1 | . | TRBV5-1 | TGCGCCAGCAGCTTACAAACAGGGCTCCGAACCACTGAAGCTTTCTTT | CASSLQTGLRTTEAFF
. | TRBJ1-4 | . | TRBV18 | TGTGCCAGCTCACCGGGGCTCGGAGAAAAACTGTTTTTT | CASSPGLGEKLFF
. | TRBJ2-7 | TRBD2 | TRBV28 | TGTGCCAGCAGATCCCCCCTAGCGGACGGAGTTAATTGGTCCTACGAGCAGTACTTC | CASRSPLADGVNWSYEQYF
. | TRBJ2-4 | . | TRBV7-2 | TGTGCCAGCAGCGTAATACCGACTGACAAAAACATTCAGTACTTC | CASSVIPTDKNIQYF
. | TRBJ1-3 | TRBD1 | TRBV10-3 | TGTGCCATCAGGCCAGGGGGCGCATTAGGGGACACCATATATTTT | CAIRPGGALGDTIYF
. | TRBJ2-1 | TRBD2 | TRBV24-1 | TGTGCCACCAGTGCCGCTAGCGGGAGCTCCTACAATGAGCAGTTCTTC | CATSAASGSSYNEQFF
few | TRBJ2-2 | . | TRBV5-1 | TGCGCCAGCAGCTTAGACAGGATCGCGAACACCGGGGAGCTGTTTTTT | CASSLDRIANTGELFF
. | TRBJ2-1 | TRBD1 | TRBV19 | TGTGCCAGTAGTACGACAGGGGGCAATGAGCAGTTCTTC | CASSTTGGNEQFF
. | TRBJ2-7 | . | TRBV19 | TGTGCCAGTAGTATATTGGCAGGGTCTTGGGACGAGCAGTACTTC | CASSILAGSWDEQYF
. | TRBJ2-1 | TRBD2 | TRBV7-6 | TGTGCCAGCAGCTTCTTAGCGGGAGGGGCCCACAATGAGCAGTTCTTC | CASSFLAGGAHNEQFF
. | TRBJ1-1 | . | TRBV6-5 | TGTGCCAACCCGGGGGGCGGAAATACTGAAGCTTTCTTT | CANPGGGNTEAFF
. | TRBJ2-4 | . | TRBV4-1 | TGCGCCAGCAGCCCACTTGGGAGCGCCATTTCAAACATTCAGTACTTC | CASSPLGSAISNIQYF
few | TRBJ2-1 | . | TRBV5-1 | TGCGCCAGCAGGGGGGCCCTCAATCACAATGAGCAGTTCTTC | CASRGALNHNEQFF
. | TRBJ2-1 | . | TRBV21-1 | TGTGCCAGCAGCTCGGACACGGCGTCCCCCAATGAGCAGTTCTTC | CASSSDTASPNEQFF
. | TRBJ2-7 | . | TRBV5-1 | TGCGCCAGCAGCCTCCAGGGACTCGAGCAGTACTTC | CASSLQGLEQYF
few | TRBJ1-1 | . | TRBV27 | TGTGCCAGCAGTATACAGGGTTTGAACACTGAAGCTTTCTTT | CASSIQGLNTEAFF
. | TRBJ2-1 | . | TRBV21-1 | TGTGCCAGCACCATAACCCGGGGGATTTCCGAGAGCTCCTACAATGAGCAGTTCTTC | CASTITRGISESSYNEQFF
. | TRBJ2-7 | TRBD2 | TRBV7-8 | TGTGCCAGCACACCGCGGGACTACATATACGAGCAGTACTTC | CASTPRDYIYEQYF
. | TRBJ1-2 | TRBD1 | TRBV24-1 | TGTGCCACCAGTGATTCCGACAGGGTAGGCTACACCTTC | CATSDSDRVGYTF
. | TRBJ2-3 | TRBD2 | TRBV3-1/TRBV3-2 | TGTGCCAGCAGCCAAGATCCGGCGACTAGCGGGAGGTCGGGGGCAGATACGCAGTATTTT | CASSQDPATSGRSGADTQYF
. | TRBJ2-2 | TRBD1 | TRBV6-5 | TGTGCCAGCAGTTACCTGGGACAGATAAACACCGGGGAGCTGTTTTTT | CASSYLGQINTGELFF